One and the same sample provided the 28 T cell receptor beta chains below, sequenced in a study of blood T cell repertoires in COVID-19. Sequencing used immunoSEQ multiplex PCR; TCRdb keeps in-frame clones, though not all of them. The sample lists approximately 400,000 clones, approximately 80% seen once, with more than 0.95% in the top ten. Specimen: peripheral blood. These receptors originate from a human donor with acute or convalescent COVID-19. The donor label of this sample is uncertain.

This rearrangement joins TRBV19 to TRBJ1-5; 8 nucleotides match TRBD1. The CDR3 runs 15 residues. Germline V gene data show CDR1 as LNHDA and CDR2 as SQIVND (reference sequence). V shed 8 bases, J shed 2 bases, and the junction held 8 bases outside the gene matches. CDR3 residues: CASGNQGAGNQPQHF. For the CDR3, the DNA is TGTGCCAGTGGGAACCAGGGGGCTGGCAATCAGCCCCAGCATTTT. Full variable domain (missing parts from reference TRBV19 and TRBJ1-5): DGGITQSPKYLFRKEGQNVTLSCEQNLNHDAMYWYRQDPGQGLRLIYYSQIVNDFQKGDIAEGYSVSREKKESFPLTVTSAQKNPTAFYLCASGNQGAGNQPQHFGDGTRLSIL.

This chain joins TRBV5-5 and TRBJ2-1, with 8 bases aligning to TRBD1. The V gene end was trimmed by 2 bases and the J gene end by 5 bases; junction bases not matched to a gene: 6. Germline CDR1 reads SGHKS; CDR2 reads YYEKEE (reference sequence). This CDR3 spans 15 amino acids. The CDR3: CASSLRTGLDNEQFF. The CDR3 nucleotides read TGTGCCAGCAGCTTAAGGACAGGGTTGGACAATGAGCAGTTCTTC.

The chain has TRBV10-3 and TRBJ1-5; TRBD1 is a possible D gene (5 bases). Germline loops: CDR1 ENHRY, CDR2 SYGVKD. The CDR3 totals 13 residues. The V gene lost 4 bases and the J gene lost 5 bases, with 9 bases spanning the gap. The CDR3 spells CAISVGGDQPQHF. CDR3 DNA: TGTGCCATCAGTGTGGGGGGGGATCAGCCCCAGCATTTT.

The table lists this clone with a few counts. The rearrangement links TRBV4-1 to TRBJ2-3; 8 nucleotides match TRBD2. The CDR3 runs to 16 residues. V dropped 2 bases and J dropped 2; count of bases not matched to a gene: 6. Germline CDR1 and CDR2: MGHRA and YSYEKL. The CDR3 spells CASSQPSGSYTDTQYF. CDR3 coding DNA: TGCGCCAGCAGCCAACCCAGCGGGAGCTACACAGATACGCAGTATTTT.

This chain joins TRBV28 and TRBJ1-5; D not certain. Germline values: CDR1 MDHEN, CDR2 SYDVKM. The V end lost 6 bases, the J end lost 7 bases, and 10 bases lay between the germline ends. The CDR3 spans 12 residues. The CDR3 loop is CASSFTWQPQHF. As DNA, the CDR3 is TGTGCCAGCAGCTTCACTTGGCAGCCCCAGCATTTT.

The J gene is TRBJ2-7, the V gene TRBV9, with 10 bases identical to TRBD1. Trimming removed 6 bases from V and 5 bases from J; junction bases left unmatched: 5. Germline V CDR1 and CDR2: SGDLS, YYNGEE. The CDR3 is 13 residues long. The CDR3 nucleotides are TGTGCCAGCACACGACAGGGGGCGCACGAGCAGTACTTC. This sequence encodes CASTRQGAHEQYF.

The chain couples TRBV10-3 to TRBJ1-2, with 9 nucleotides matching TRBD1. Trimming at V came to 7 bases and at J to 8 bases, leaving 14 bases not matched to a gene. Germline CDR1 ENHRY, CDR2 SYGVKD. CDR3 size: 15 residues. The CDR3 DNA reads TGTGCCATCAACGGACAGGGGTCACCCCTTGACGGCTACACCTTC. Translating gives CAINGQGSPLDGYTF.

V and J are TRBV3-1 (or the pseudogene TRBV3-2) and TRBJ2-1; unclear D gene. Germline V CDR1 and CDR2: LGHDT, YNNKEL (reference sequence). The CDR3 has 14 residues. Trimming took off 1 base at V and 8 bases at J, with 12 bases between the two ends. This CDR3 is CASSQVTRSDEQFF. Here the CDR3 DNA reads TGTGCCAGCAGCCAAGTGACTCGATCTGATGAGCAGTTCTTC.

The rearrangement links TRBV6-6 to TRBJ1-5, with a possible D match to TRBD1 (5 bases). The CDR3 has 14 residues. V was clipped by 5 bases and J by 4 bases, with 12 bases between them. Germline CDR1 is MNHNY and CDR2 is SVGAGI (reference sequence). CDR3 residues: CASSGWGGNQPQHF. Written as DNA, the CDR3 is TGTGCCAGCAGTGGGTGGGGGGGGAATCAGCCCCAGCATTTT.

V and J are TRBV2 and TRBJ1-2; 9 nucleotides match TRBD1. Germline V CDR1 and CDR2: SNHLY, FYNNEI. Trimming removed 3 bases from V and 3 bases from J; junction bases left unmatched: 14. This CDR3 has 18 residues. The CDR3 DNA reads TGTGCCAGCAGTGATCGTGCGGGACAGGGAATGGGAGACTATGGCTACACCTTC. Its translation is CASSDRAGQGMGDYGYTF.

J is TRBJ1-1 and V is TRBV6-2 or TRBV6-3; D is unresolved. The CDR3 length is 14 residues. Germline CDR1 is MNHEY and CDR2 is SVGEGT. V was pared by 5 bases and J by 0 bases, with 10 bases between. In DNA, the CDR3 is TGTGCCAGCAGTAATGGCAGGATGAACACTGAAGCTTTCTTT. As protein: CASSNGRMNTEAFF.

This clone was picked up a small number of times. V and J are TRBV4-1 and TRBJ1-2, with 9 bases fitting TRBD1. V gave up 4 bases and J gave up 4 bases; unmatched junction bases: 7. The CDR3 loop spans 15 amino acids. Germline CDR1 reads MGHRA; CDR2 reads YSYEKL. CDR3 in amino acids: CASSRGTGNSYGYTF. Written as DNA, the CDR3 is TGCGCCAGCAGCCGGGGGACAGGGAATAGCTATGGCTACACCTTC.

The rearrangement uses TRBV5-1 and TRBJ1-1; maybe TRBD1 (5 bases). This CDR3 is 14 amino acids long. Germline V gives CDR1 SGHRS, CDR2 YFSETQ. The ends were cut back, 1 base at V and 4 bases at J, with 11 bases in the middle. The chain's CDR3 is CASSLPPGSTEAFF. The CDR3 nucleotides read TGCGCCAGCAGCTTGCCCCCAGGGTCCACTGAAGCTTTCTTT.

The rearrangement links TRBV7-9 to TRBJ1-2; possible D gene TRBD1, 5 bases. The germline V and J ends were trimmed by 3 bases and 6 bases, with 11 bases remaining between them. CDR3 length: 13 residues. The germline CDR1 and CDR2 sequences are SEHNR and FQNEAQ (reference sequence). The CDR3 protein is CASSLFGADGYTF. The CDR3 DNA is TGTGCCAGCAGCTTGTTTGGGGCTGATGGCTACACCTTC.

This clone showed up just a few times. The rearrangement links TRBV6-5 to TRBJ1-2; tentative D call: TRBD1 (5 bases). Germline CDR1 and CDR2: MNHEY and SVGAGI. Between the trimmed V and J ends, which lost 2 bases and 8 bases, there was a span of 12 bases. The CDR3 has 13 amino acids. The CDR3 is CASSYERGSGYTF. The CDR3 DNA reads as TGTGCCAGCAGTTACGAAAGGGGATCCGGCTACACCTTC.

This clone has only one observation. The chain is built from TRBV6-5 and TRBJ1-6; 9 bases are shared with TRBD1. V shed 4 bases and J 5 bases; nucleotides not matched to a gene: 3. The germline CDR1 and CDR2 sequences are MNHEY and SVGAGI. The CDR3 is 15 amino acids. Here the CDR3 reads CASSSTGGNNSPLHF. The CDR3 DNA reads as TGTGCCAGCAGTTCGACAGGGGGAAATAATTCACCCCTCCACTTT.

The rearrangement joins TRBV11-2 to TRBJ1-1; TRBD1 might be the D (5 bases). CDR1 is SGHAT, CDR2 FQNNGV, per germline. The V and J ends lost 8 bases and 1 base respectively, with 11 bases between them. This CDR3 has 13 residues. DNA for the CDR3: TGTGCCAGCGTTCGACAGACGAACACTGAAGCTTTCTTT. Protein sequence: CASVRQTNTEAFF.

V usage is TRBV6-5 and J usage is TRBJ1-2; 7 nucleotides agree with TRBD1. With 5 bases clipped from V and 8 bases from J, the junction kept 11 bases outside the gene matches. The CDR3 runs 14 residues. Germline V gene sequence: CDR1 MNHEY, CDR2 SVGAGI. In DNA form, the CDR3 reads TGTGCCAGCAGTCGCCGTGGAGGGGGCAGGGGCTACACCTTC. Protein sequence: CASSRRGGGRGYTF.

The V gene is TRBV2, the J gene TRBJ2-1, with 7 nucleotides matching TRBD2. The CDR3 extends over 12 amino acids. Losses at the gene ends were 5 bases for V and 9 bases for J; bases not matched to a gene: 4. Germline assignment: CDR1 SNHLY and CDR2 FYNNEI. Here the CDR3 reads CASSKGEGEQFF. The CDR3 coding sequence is TGTGCCAGCAGTAAAGGGGAGGGTGAGCAGTTCTTC.

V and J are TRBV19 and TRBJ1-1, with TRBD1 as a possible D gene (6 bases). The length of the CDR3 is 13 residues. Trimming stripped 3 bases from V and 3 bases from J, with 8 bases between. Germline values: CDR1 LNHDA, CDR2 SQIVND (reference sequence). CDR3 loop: CASSITGYTEAFF. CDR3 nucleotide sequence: TGTGCCAGTAGTATTACAGGGTACACTGAAGCTTTCTTT.

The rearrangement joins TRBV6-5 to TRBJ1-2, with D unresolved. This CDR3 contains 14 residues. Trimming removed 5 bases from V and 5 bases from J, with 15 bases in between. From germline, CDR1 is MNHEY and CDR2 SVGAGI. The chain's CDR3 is CASSPIRGGYGYTF. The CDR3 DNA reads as TGTGCCAGCAGTCCCATCCGGGGAGGTTATGGCTACACCTTC.

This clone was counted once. This CDR3 is CASGSGAYEQYF. CDR3 in DNA: TGTGCCAGCGGTTCAGGGGCCTACGAGCAGTACTTC. The V call is TRBV28, the J call TRBJ2-7, with D tentatively TRBD1 (6 bases). Germline V gives CDR1 MDHEN, CDR2 SYDVKM. The CDR3 runs to 12 residues. Trimming removed 8 bases from V and 2 bases from J, with 10 bases in between. Variable domain in full (rest from reference TRBV28 and TRBJ2-7): DVKVTQSSRYLVKRTGEKVFLECVQDMDHENMFWYRQDPGLGLRLIYFSYDVKMKEKGDIPEGYSVSREKKERFSLILESASTNQTSMYLCASGSGAYEQYFGPGTRLTVT.

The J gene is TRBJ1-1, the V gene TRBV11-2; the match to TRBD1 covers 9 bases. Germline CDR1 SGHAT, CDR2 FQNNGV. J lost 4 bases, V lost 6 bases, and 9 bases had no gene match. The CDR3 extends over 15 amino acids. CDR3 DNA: TGTGCCAGCAGGTGGCCGGGACAGGGTAGCACTGAAGCTTTCTTT. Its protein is CASRWPGQGSTEAFF.

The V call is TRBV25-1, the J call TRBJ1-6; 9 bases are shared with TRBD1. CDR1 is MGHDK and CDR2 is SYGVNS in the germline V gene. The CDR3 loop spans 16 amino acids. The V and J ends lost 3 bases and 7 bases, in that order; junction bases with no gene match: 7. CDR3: CASSESGTGWNSPLHF. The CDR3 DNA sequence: TGTGCCAGCAGTGAGTCCGGGACAGGGTGGAATTCACCCCTCCACTTT.

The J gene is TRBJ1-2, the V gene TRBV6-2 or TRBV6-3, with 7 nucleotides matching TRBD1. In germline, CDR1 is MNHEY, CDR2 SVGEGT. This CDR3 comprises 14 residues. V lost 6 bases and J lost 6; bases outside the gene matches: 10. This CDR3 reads CASSRPGQLNGYTF. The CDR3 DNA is TGTGCCAGCAGCAGACCGGGACAGCTAAATGGCTACACCTTC.

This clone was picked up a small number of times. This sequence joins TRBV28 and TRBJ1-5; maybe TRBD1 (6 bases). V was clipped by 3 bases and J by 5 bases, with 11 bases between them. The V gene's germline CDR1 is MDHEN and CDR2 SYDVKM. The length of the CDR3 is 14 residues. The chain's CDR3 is CASSLVQGHQPQHF. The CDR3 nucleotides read TGTGCCAGCAGTTTGGTACAGGGCCATCAGCCCCAGCATTTT. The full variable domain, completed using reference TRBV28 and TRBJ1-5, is DVKVTQSSRYLVKRTGEKVFLECVQDMDHENMFWYRQDPGLGLRLIYFSYDVKMKEKGDIPEGYSVSREKKERFSLILESASTNQTSMYLCASSLVQGHQPQHFGDGTRLSIL.

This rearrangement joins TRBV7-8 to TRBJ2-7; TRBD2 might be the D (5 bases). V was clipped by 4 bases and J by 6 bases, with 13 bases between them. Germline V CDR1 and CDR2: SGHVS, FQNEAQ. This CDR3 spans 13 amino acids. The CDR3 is CASSSERSAEQYF. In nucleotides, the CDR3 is TGTGCCAGCAGCTCCGAGCGGAGCGCCGAGCAGTACTTC.

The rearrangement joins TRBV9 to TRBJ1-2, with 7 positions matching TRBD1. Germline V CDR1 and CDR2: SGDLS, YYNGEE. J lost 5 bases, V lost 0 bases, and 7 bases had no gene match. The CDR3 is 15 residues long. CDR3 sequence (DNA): TGTGCCAGCAGCGTAGAGGGGGCAGTAGGGTATGGCTACACCTTC. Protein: CASSVEGAVGYGYTF.